These T cell receptor beta chains were read from a single sample in a study of T cells after yellow fever vaccination. TCRdb called the 5' RACE reads again in MiXCR, with one record for every CDR3 protein. The sample lists more than 300,000 distinct CDR3 sequences; 9.5% to 12% were seen once. The specimen comprised CD4+ T cells sorted from PBMCs, sampled 45 days after the yellow fever booster vaccination. These receptors came from a man between 18 and 35 years old who received the YFV17D yellow fever vaccine. Both conserved end residues are part of each CDR3. Fields, in order: clone size, J gene, V gene, D gene, CDR3 protein, CDR3 DNA. A D gene is named only where the DNA matches it firmly. For some rows the clone size is stated as once, few or many, or as a class when expanded; others skip it.

size: NA; J: TRBJ2-3; V: TRBV7-3; D: TRBD2; CDR3: CASSSSSGRTDTQYF; DNA: TGTGCCAGCAGCTCCTCTAGCGGGCGCACAGATACGCAGTATTTT
size: NA; J: TRBJ2-2; V: TRBV9; D: NA; CDR3: CASSRSNTGELFF; DNA: TGTGCCAGCAGCCGTTCGAACACCGGGGAGCTGTTTTTT
size: NA; J: TRBJ2-3; V: TRBV5-1; D: NA; CDR3: CASSLEDTSTDTQYF; DNA: TGCGCCAGCAGCTTGGAGGACACTAGCACAGATACGCAGTATTTT
size: few; J: TRBJ2-5; V: TRBV2; D: NA; CDR3: CASSPAGLQETQYF; DNA: TGTGCCAGCAGTCCCGCGGGACTTCAAGAGACCCAGTACTTC
size: NA; J: TRBJ2-7; V: TRBV6-2/TRBV6-3; D: NA; CDR3: CASRAIVETRTFNEQYF; DNA: TGTGCCAGCAGGGCCATTGTGGAGACACGGACCTTTAACGAGCAGTACTTC
size: few; J: TRBJ2-1; V: TRBV30; D: NA; CDR3: CAWTALADEQFF; DNA: TGTGCCTGGACCGCCCTAGCTGATGAGCAGTTCTTC
size: few; J: TRBJ2-7; V: TRBV4-2; D: NA; CDR3: CASSQDPGYNEQYF; DNA: TGTGCCAGCAGCCAAGATCCGGGGTATAACGAGCAGTACTTC
size: few; J: TRBJ1-2; V: TRBV29-1; D: NA; CDR3: CSADVYGLGYTF; DNA: TGCAGCGCCGACGTCTATGGTCTGGGCTACACCTTC
size: NA; J: TRBJ1-1; V: TRBV6-2/TRBV6-3; D: NA; CDR3: CASSYFPQSQGLNTEAFF; DNA: TGTGCCAGCAGTTACTTTCCCCAGTCGCAGGGACTGAACACTGAAGCTTTCTTT
size: NA; J: TRBJ2-3; V: TRBV4-1; D: TRBD2; CDR3: CASSPPGTSGWDTQYF; DNA: TGCGCCAGCAGCCCCCCCGGGACTAGTGGTTGGGATACGCAGTATTTT
size: NA; J: TRBJ1-5; V: TRBV20-1; D: TRBD1; CDR3: CSANRARGGRMGNQPQHF; DNA: TGCAGTGCTAATCGTGCCAGGGGGGGTAGAATGGGCAATCAGCCCCAGCATTTT
size: few; J: TRBJ1-6; V: TRBV30; D: NA; CDR3: CAWRGDGSPLHF; DNA: TGTGCCTGGAGGGGGGATGGTTCACCCCTCCACTTT
size: few; J: TRBJ1-6; V: TRBV12-3/TRBV12-4; D: TRBD1; CDR3: CASSGQGRASPLHF; DNA: TGTGCCAGCAGCGGACAGGGTAGAGCTTCACCCCTCCACTTT
size: many; J: TRBJ2-1; V: TRBV10-3; D: TRBD1; CDR3: CANRDSYNEQFF; DNA: TGTGCCAACCGGGACAGTTACAATGAGCAGTTCTTC
size: few; J: TRBJ1-3; V: TRBV10-1; D: NA; CDR3: CASSESGAPGNTIYF; DNA: TGCGCCAGCAGTGAGTCGGGGGCGCCTGGAAACACCATATATTTT
size: NA; J: TRBJ2-5; V: TRBV29-1; D: NA; CDR3: CSALGGTAQETQYF; DNA: TGCAGCGCCCTTGGGGGGACAGCACAAGAGACCCAGTACTTC
size: NA; J: TRBJ2-1; V: TRBV20-1; D: TRBD2; CDR3: CSAPGLAGGFPSNEQFF; DNA: TGCAGTGCTCCCGGACTAGCGGGGGGATTCCCGTCCAATGAGCAGTTCTTC
size: few; J: TRBJ2-1; V: TRBV7-2; D: NA; CDR3: CASSLESSGYNEQFF; DNA: TGTGCCAGCAGCTTAGAGTCCTCCGGCTACAATGAGCAGTTCTTC
size: NA; J: TRBJ2-2; V: TRBV7-9; D: NA; CDR3: CASSLGFGDTGELFF; DNA: TGTGCCAGCAGCCTGGGGTTCGGGGACACCGGGGAGCTGTTTTTT
size: few; J: TRBJ2-2; V: TRBV11-2; D: NA; CDR3: CASSLDPSANTGELFF; DNA: TGTGCCAGCAGCTTAGATCCCTCGGCGAACACCGGGGAGCTGTTTTTT
size: few; J: TRBJ1-5; V: TRBV10-3; D: TRBD1; CDR3: CAGGSTGGNQPQHF; DNA: TGTGCCGGCGGTTCGACAGGGGGTAATCAGCCCCAGCATTTT
size: few; J: TRBJ2-5; V: TRBV5-1; D: NA; CDR3: CASSEREETQYF; DNA: TGCGCCAGCAGCGAGAGGGAAGAGACCCAGTACTTC
size: NA; J: TRBJ1-4; V: TRBV28; D: NA; CDR3: CASNSSPGDEKLFF; DNA: TGTGCCAGCAACTCCTCTCCTGGGGATGAAAAACTGTTTTTT
size: NA; J: TRBJ2-2; V: TRBV6-1; D: NA; CDR3: CAPIRGAPNTGELFF; DNA: TGTGCCCCTATCCGGGGGGCTCCGAACACCGGGGAGCTGTTTTTT
size: NA; J: TRBJ2-2; V: TRBV10-3; D: NA; CDR3: CAISAGSMDTGELFF; DNA: TGTGCCATCAGTGCAGGGAGTATGGACACCGGGGAGCTGTTTTTT
size: many; J: TRBJ2-2; V: TRBV19; D: TRBD1; CDR3: CASSAGGTGELFF; DNA: TGTGCCAGTAGTGCAGGGGGTACCGGGGAGCTGTTTTTT
size: NA; J: TRBJ2-3; V: TRBV20-1; D: NA; CDR3: CSASRTSTDTQYF; DNA: TGCAGTGCTAGCCGCACTAGCACAGATACGCAGTATTTT
size: few; J: TRBJ1-3; V: TRBV7-9; D: TRBD1; CDR3: CASSQTGSSGNTIYF; DNA: TGTGCCAGCAGCCAGACAGGGAGCTCTGGAAACACCATATATTTT
size: NA; J: TRBJ1-1; V: TRBV7-3; D: NA; CDR3: CASSPIPDRVNTEAFF; DNA: TGTGCCAGCAGCCCAATCCCTGACCGAGTGAACACTGAAGCTTTCTTT
size: few; J: TRBJ2-7; V: TRBV7-2; D: TRBD1; CDR3: CASSPDRVYEQYF; DNA: TGTGCCAGCAGCCCGGACAGGGTTTACGAGCAGTACTTC
size: NA; J: TRBJ2-1; V: TRBV19; D: NA; CDR3: CASSGLHGINEQFF; DNA: TGTGCCAGTAGTGGCCTACACGGGATTAATGAGCAGTTCTTC
size: many; J: TRBJ1-5; V: TRBV10-3; D: NA; CDR3: CAISGGYSNQPQHF; DNA: TGTGCCATCAGTGGAGGTTATAGCAATCAGCCCCAGCATTTT
size: few; J: TRBJ1-2; V: TRBV7-9; D: TRBD1; CDR3: CASMGGNDRANYGYTF; DNA: TGTGCCAGCATGGGTGGGAATGACAGGGCTAACTATGGCTACACCTTC
size: many; J: TRBJ1-1; V: TRBV4-3; D: NA; CDR3: CASSRDRRSTEAFF; DNA: TGCGCCAGCAGCCGCGACAGGCGGAGCACTGAAGCTTTCTTT
size: NA; J: TRBJ2-2; V: TRBV18; D: TRBD1; CDR3: CASSLFTGVLDTGELFF; DNA: TGTGCCAGCTCCCTCTTTACAGGGGTCTTGGACACCGGGGAGCTGTTTTTT
size: few; J: TRBJ2-3; V: TRBV9; D: TRBD2; CDR3: CASSGTSGGMDTQYF; DNA: TGTGCCAGCAGCGGGACTAGCGGGGGGATGGATACGCAGTATTTT
size: few; J: TRBJ2-7; V: TRBV29-1; D: NA; CDR3: CSVASVSTYEQYF; DNA: TGCAGCGTAGCTAGCGTATCTACCTACGAGCAGTACTTC
size: few; J: TRBJ1-5; V: TRBV7-3; D: TRBD1; CDR3: CASSTGTGVIANQPQHF; DNA: TGTGCCAGCAGCACCGGGACAGGGGTGATTGCCAATCAGCCCCAGCATTTT
size: NA; J: TRBJ1-2; V: TRBV7-2; D: NA; CDR3: CASSLPPTEGYTF; DNA: TGTGCCAGCAGCTTACCCCCCACGGAGGGCTACACCTTC
size: NA; J: TRBJ2-3; V: TRBV14; D: TRBD2; CDR3: CASSLSGGIGTQYF; DNA: TGTGCCAGCAGTCTTAGCGGGGGGATTGGTACGCAGTATTTT
size: many; J: TRBJ2-2; V: TRBV9; D: TRBD2; CDR3: CASSQQQLAGATTGELFF; DNA: TGTGCCAGCAGTCAACAACAACTAGCGGGGGCCACCACCGGGGAGCTGTTTTTT
size: NA; J: TRBJ1-1; V: TRBV27; D: TRBD1; CDR3: CASRPGQPLNTEAFF; DNA: TGTGCCAGCAGGCCGGGACAGCCACTGAACACTGAAGCTTTCTTT
size: NA; J: TRBJ2-1; V: TRBV30; D: NA; CDR3: CAWSSGGNEQFF; DNA: TGTGCCTGGAGTTCCGGTGGCAATGAGCAGTTCTTC
size: NA; J: TRBJ2-1; V: TRBV7-2; D: TRBD1; CDR3: CASSRQGVGEQFF; DNA: TGTGCCAGCAGCCGACAGGGGGTAGGTGAGCAGTTCTTC
size: few; J: TRBJ1-2; V: TRBV29-1; D: TRBD1; CDR3: CSALGQDKVYF; DNA: TGCAGCGCTTTGGGACAGGACAAAGTCTACTTC
size: NA; J: TRBJ2-3; V: TRBV7-3; D: TRBD1; CDR3: CASSFRGPPDTQYF; DNA: TGTGCCAGCAGCTTCAGGGGGCCCCCAGATACGCAGTATTTT
size: few; J: TRBJ1-1; V: TRBV6-5; D: NA; CDR3: CASSYSLGEAFF; DNA: TGTGCCAGCAGTTACTCGCTAGGGGAAGCTTTCTTT
size: NA; J: TRBJ2-6; V: TRBV7-9; D: NA; CDR3: CASSYVARTSGANVLTF; DNA: TGTGCCAGCAGCTACGTGGCGCGGACCTCTGGGGCCAACGTCCTGACTTTC